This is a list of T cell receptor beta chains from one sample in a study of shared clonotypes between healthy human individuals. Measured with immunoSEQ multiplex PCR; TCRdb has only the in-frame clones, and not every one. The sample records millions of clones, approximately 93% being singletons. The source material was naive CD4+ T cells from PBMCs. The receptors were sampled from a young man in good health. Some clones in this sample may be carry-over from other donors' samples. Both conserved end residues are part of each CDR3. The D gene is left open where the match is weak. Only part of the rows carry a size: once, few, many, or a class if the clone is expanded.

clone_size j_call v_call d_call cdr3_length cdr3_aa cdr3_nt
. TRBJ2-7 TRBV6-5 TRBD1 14 CASSLGQGAYEQYF TGTGCCAGCAGCCTGGGACAGGGAGCCTACGAGCAGTACTTC
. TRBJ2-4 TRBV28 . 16 CASSTDRKLAKNIQYF TGTGCCAGCAGCACAGACAGAAAACTAGCCAAAAACATTCAGTACTTC
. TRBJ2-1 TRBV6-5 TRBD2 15 CASSGGLANYNEQFF TGTGCCAGCAGTGGGGGACTAGCGAATTACAATGAGCAGTTCTTC
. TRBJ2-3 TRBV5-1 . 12 CASSPDPPTQYF TGCGCCAGCAGCCCAGACCCCCCTACGCAGTATTTT
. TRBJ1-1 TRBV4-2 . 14 CASSQEQTGDSSFF TGTGCCAGCAGCCAAGAGCAGACGGGCGACAGCTCTTTCTTT
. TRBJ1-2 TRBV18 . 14 CASSPRTVNYGYTF TGTGCCAGCTCACCAAGGACAGTTAACTATGGCTACACCTTC
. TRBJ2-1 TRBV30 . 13 CAWSLGTSNEQFF TGTGCCTGGAGTCTAGGGACTTCAAATGAGCAGTTCTTC
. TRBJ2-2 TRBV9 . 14 CASSALPDTGELFF TGTGCCAGCAGCGCCCTTCCGGACACCGGGGAGCTGTTTTTT
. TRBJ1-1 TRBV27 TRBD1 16 CASSLSQGAVGTEAFF TGTGCCAGCAGTTTATCACAGGGGGCGGTTGGGACTGAAGCTTTCTTT
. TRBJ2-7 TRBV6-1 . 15 CASSKGGPGSYEQYF TGTGCCAGCAGCAAAGGAGGACCAGGCTCCTACGAGCAGTACTTC
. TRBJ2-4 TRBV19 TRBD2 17 CASSIRTSGRAKGIQYF TGTGCCAGTAGTATAAGGACTAGCGGGAGGGCCAAAGGCATTCAGTACTTC
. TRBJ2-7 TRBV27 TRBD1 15 CASSPFRDSPYEQYF TGTGCCAGCAGTCCATTCCGGGACAGTCCCTACGAGCAGTACTTC
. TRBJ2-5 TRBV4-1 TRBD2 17 CASSRGGTSGSQETQYF TGCGCCAGCAGCCGAGGGGGGACTAGCGGGTCGCAAGAGACCCAGTACTTC
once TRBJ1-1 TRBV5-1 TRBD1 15 CASSWGDRGSTEAFF TGCGCCAGCAGCTGGGGGGACAGGGGATCGACTGAAGCTTTCTTT
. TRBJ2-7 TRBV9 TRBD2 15 CASSTGTSENYEQYF TGTGCCAGCAGCACTGGGACTAGCGAAAATTACGAGCAGTACTTC
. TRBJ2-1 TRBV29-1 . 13 CSVEITQAIEQFF TGCAGCGTTGAAATCACCCAGGCTATTGAGCAGTTCTTC
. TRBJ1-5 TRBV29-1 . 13 CSVAQGTAQPQHF TGCAGCGTCGCACAGGGTACGGCACAGCCCCAGCATTTT
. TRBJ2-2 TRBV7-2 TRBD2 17 CASSLSSSGRASGELFF TGTGCCAGCAGCTTAAGTTCCAGCGGGAGGGCCTCCGGGGAGCTGTTTTTT
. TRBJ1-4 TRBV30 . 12 CAWSVVPGKLFF TGTGCCTGGAGTGTCGTCCCGGGAAAACTGTTTTTT
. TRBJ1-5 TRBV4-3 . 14 CASSQEHGYQPQHF TGCGCCAGCAGCCAAGAGCACGGCTATCAGCCCCAGCATTTT
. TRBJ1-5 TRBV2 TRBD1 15 CASSELGQIDQPQHF TGTGCCAGCAGTGAACTGGGACAGATTGATCAGCCCCAGCATTTT
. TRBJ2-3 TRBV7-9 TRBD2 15 CASSTPGTTKDTQYF TGTGCCAGCAGCACACCCGGGACTACTAAGGATACGCAGTATTTT
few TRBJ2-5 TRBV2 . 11 CASKYQETQYF TGTGCCAGCAAGTACCAAGAGACCCAGTACTTC
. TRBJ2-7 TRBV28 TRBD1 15 CASSPPDRGGYEQYF TGTGCCAGCAGTCCCCCGGACAGGGGGGGGTACGAGCAGTACTTC
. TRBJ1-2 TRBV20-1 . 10 CSATSSGYTF TGCAGTGCAACGTCGTCTGGCTACACCTTC
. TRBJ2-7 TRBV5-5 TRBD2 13 CASSLSGGREQYF TGTGCCAGCAGCTTGAGTGGCGGGAGGGAGCAGTACTTC
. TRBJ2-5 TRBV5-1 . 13 CASSFGGSETQYF TGCGCCAGCAGCTTTGGGGGGAGTGAGACCCAGTACTTC
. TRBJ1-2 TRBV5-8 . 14 CASMRGRLAYGYTF TGTGCCTCCATGCGGGGGCGGTTAGCCTATGGCTACACCTTC
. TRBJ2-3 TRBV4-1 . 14 CASSQTVAVDTQYF TGCGCCAGCAGCCAAACAGTTGCGGTAGATACGCAGTATTTT
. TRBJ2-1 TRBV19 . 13 CASLPPGVGEQFF TGTGCCAGCCTCCCTCCGGGGGTGGGTGAGCAGTTCTTC
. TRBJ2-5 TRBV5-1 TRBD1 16 CASSPAIQGPGKTQYF TGCGCCAGCAGCCCGGCAATACAGGGGCCCGGCAAGACCCAGTACTTC
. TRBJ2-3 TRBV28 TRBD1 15 CASRPRDRATDTQYF TGTGCCAGCAGACCCCGGGACAGAGCTACAGATACGCAGTATTTT
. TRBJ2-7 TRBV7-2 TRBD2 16 CASSSRTSGRGYEQYF TGTGCCAGCAGCTCCAGGACTAGCGGGAGGGGGTACGAGCAGTACTTC
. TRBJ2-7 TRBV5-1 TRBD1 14 CASSLQPGGEEQYF TGCGCCAGCAGCTTGCAGCCAGGGGGAGAGGAGCAGTACTTC
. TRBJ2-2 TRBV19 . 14 CASSKQGTTGELFF TGTGCCAGTAGCAAACAGGGAACGACCGGGGAGCTGTTTTTT
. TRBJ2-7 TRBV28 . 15 CASSPLGDSSYEQYF TGTGCCAGCAGTCCTCTAGGGGATAGCTCCTACGAGCAGTACTTC
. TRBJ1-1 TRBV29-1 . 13 CSVGGLMNTEAFF TGCAGCGTTGGGGGCCTCATGAACACTGAAGCTTTCTTT
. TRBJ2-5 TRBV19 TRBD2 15 CASSISGRLGETQYF TGTGCCAGTAGTATTAGCGGGAGACTTGGGGAGACCCAGTACTTC
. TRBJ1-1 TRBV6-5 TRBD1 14 CASSKQGARAEAFF TGTGCCAGCAGTAAACAGGGGGCTCGTGCTGAAGCTTTCTTT
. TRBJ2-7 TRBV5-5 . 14 CASSLAWEGYEQYF TGTGCCAGCAGCTTGGCCTGGGAAGGCTACGAGCAGTACTTC
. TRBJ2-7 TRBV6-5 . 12 CASSFTGSEQYF TGTGCCAGCAGTTTCACAGGGTCCGAGCAGTACTTC
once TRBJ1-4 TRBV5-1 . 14 CASSRGTGNEKLFF TGCGCCAGCAGTCGAGGGACGGGGAATGAAAAACTGTTTTTT
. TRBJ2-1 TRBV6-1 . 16 CASSGSGVFSFNEQFF TGTGCCAGCAGTGGCTCAGGGGTTTTTTCCTTCAATGAGCAGTTCTTC
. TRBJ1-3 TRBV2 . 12 CASSERGNTIYF TGTGCCAGCAGTGAGAGAGGAAACACCATATATTTT
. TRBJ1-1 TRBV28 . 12 CASSPIRRGAFF TGTGCCAGCAGTCCTATCCGCAGGGGAGCTTTCTTT
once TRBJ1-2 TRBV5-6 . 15 CASSLLQVSIYGYTF TGTGCCAGCAGCTTATTACAGGTGTCTATCTATGGCTACACCTTC
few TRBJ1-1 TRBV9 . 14 CASSPRGVNTEAFF TGTGCCAGCAGCCCCCGGGGAGTGAACACTGAAGCTTTCTTT
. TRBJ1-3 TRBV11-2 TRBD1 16 CASSLVTGGTGNTIYF TGTGCCAGCAGCTTAGTGACAGGGGGAACTGGAAACACCATATATTTT
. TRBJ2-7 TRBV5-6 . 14 CASSFFDIPYEQYF TGTGCCAGCAGCTTTTTTGACATACCCTACGAGCAGTACTTC
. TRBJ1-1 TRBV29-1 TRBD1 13 CSVAAGGNTEAFF TGCAGCGTTGCGGCAGGGGGGAACACTGAAGCTTTCTTT
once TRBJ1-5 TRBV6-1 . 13 CASSEIVEGPQHF TGTGCCAGCAGTGAAATCGTCGAGGGGCCCCAGCATTTT
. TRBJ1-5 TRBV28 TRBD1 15 CASSWAGGVIEPQHF TGTGCCAGCAGTTGGGCAGGGGGGGTGATCGAGCCCCAGCATTTT
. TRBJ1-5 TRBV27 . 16 CASSPRRERGNQPQHF TGTGCCAGCAGTCCCAGACGGGAGAGGGGCAATCAGCCCCAGCATTTT
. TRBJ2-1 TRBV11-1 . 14 CASSFKGVGSEQFF TGTGCCAGCAGCTTTAAAGGAGTCGGGAGTGAGCAGTTCTTC
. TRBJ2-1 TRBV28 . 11 CASRLNNEQFF TGTGCCAGCAGGCTGAACAATGAGCAGTTCTTC
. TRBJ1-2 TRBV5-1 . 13 CASSLEGEHGYTF TGCGCCAGCAGCTTGGAGGGGGAACATGGCTACACCTTC
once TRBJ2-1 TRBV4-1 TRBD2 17 CASSPLGTSGKYNEQFF TGCGCCAGCAGCCCCCTAGGGACTAGCGGGAAATACAATGAGCAGTTCTTC
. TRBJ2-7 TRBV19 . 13 CASSYRTSYEQYF TGTGCCAGTTCGTACCGGACCTCCTACGAGCAGTACTTC
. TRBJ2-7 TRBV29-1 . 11 CSVGEGPTLLF TGCAGCGTTGGAGAGGGACCCACATTGCTCTTC